The 4 T cell receptor beta chains presented below share a single source sample, sequenced in a study of blood T cell repertoires in COVID-19. Clones were read by immunoSEQ multiplex PCR, and TCRdb kept only the in-frame ones, dropping some. The data hold more than 60,000 clones, with nearly 90% observed a single time. The sample consisted of peripheral blood. The receptors come from a middle-aged man with acute or convalescent COVID-19.

The chain is built from TRBV5-1 and TRBJ1-5; a possible D gene is TRBD1 (6 bases). Germline V gene lookup returns CDR1 SGHRS and CDR2 YFSETQ. The CDR3 runs 14 residues. Between the trimmed V and J ends, which lost 0 bases and 6 bases, there was a span of 10 bases. CDR3 sequence: CASSLVGAGQPQHF. The DNA of the CDR3 is TGCGCCAGCAGCTTGGTGGGGGCCGGTCAGCCCCAGCATTTT.

The chain employs TRBV12-3 or TRBV12-4 and TRBJ1-5; D uncertain. The CDR3 extends over 13 amino acids. V lost 6 bases and J 7 bases, leaving 13 bases between the germline ends. The CDR3 is CASRPNSLQPQHF. In nucleotides, the CDR3 is TGTGCCAGCAGGCCCAATAGCCTACAGCCCCAGCATTTT.

The chain uses TRBV24-1 and TRBJ2-3, with 8 bases lining up with TRBD2. The CDR3 has 17 amino acids. Trimming cost V 5 bases and J 3 bases; bases outside gene matches: 12. Germline V lookup: CDR1 KGHDR, CDR2 SFDVKD. The CDR3 nucleotides are TGTGCCACCAGTGCAGCGGGAGCCGCTCGGGAAACAGATACGCAGTATTTT. Translation gives CATSAAGAARETDTQYF.

This rearrangement joins TRBV7-2 to TRBJ1-1; TRBD1 aligns across 8 bases. V shed 2 bases, J shed 0 bases, and the junction held 5 bases outside the gene matches. This CDR3 region has 16 residues. The germline V gene encodes CDR1 SGHTA and CDR2 FQGNSA. The CDR3 DNA reads as TGTGCCAGCAGCTTAAAGACAGGGGCCCTGAACACTGAAGCTTTCTTT. This translates into CASSLKTGALNTEAFF.